The 24 T cell receptor beta chains below all came from one sample that was sequenced in a study of blood T cell repertoires in COVID-19. Repertoires were generated with immunoSEQ multiplex PCR, while TCRdb's copy carries only in-frame clones and drops some. Of about 110,000 clones listed, around 82% were seen once; the top ten hold approximately 17%. The sequencing sample was made of peripheral blood. These receptors all stem from a woman aged 55-70 years with acute or convalescent COVID-19.

This chain joins TRBV27 and TRBJ2-6; 7 bases match TRBD2. This CDR3 has 17 amino acids. With V trimmed by 8 bases and J by 2 bases, 12 bases remained unmatched. Per germline, CDR1 MNHEY and CDR2 SMNVEV (reference sequence). The CDR3 loop is CASGLGGVSPGANVLTF. The DNA of the CDR3 is TGTGCCAGCGGCCTGGGAGGGGTAAGTCCTGGGGCCAACGTCCTGACTTTC.

The rearrangement links TRBV4-3 to TRBJ2-1, with D maybe TRBD1 (6 bases). Germline V gene sequence: CDR1 LGHNA, CDR2 YSLEER. Trimming removed 1 base from V and 5 bases from J, with 12 bases in between. This CDR3 has 15 amino acids. The CDR3 DNA is TGCGCCAGCAGCCAAGGTGGGCCAGGGGACAATGAGCAGTTCTTC. Amino acid sequence: CASSQGGPGDNEQFF.

V is TRBV5-4 and J is TRBJ1-3; the D is unclear. This CDR3 region has 16 residues. The V and J ends lost 1 base and 7 bases respectively, with 18 bases between them. The germline V gene encodes CDR1 SGHNT and CDR2 YYREEE (reference sequence). The CDR3 protein is CASSLWAPSTGNTIYF. In DNA, the CDR3 is TGTGCCAGCAGCTTGTGGGCCCCATCGACGGGGAACACCATATATTTT. Combining the CDR3 with reference TRBV5-4 and TRBJ1-3 gives the whole variable domain ETGVTQSPTHLIKTRGQQVTLRCSSQSGHNTVSWYQQALGQGPQFIFQYYREEENGRGNFPPRFSGLQFPNYSSELNVNALELDDSALYLCASSLWAPSTGNTIYFGEGSWLTVV.

V gene TRBV29-1 combines with J gene TRBJ2-5, with 9 bases identical to TRBD2. V lost 0 bases to trimming and J lost 5 bases; unmatched junction nucleotides: 10. Germline V gives CDR1 SQVTM, CDR2 ANQGSEA. CDR3 length equals 16 residues. The CDR3 here is CSVEDPQRGAGETQYF. The CDR3 DNA is TGCAGCGTTGAAGATCCCCAGCGGGGGGCCGGGGAGACCCAGTACTTC.

This clone has only one observation. The CDR3, as DNA: TGTGCCAGCAGCCACACCTCCGGGGGAGATGAAAAACTGTTTTTT. It is translated as CASSHTSGGDEKLFF. V usage is TRBV7-9 and J usage is TRBJ1-4; possibly TRBD1 for D (5 bases). This CDR3 spans 15 amino acids. Trimming stripped 5 bases from V and 6 bases from J, with 16 bases between. Germline-derived CDR1 and CDR2 are SEHNR and FQNEAQ (reference sequence). The variable domain in full, completed from reference TRBV7-9 and TRBJ1-4, reads DTGVSQNPRHKITKRGQNVTFRCDPISEHNRLYWYRQTLGQGPEFLTYFQNEAQLEKSRLLSDRFSAERPKGSFSTLEIQRTEQGDSAMYLCASSHTSGGDEKLFFGSGTQLSVL.

Only a few counts were recorded for this clone. This chain links TRBV27 with TRBJ1-5, with D unclear. Trimming left V 5 bases short and J 2 bases short, with 10 bases between. This CDR3 is 14 amino acids long. The germline CDR1 and CDR2 sequences are MNHEY and SMNVEV (reference sequence). The CDR3 sequence is CASSNSIRNQPQHF. Here the CDR3 DNA reads TGTGCCAGCAGTAACTCGATCCGCAATCAGCCCCAGCATTTT.

The V and J genes are TRBV28 and TRBJ2-3; 8 bases line up with TRBD2. The CDR3 spans 15 residues. V shed 2 bases, J shed 3 bases, and the junction held 4 bases outside the gene matches. Germline CDR1 is MDHEN and CDR2 is SYDVKM. This CDR3 reads CASSLVSGATDTQYF. CDR3 sequence (DNA): TGTGCCAGCAGTTTAGTTAGCGGGGCGACAGATACGCAGTATTTT. Variable domain in full (rest from reference TRBV28 and TRBJ2-3): DVKVTQSSRYLVKRTGEKVFLECVQDMDHENMFWYRQDPGLGLRLIYFSYDVKMKEKGDIPEGYSVSREKKERFSLILESASTNQTSMYLCASSLVSGATDTQYFGPGTRLTVL.

The chain employs TRBV27 and TRBJ1-2, with a possible D match to TRBD1 (6 bases). Trimming left V 5 bases short and J 0 bases short, with 7 bases between. This CDR3 has 13 residues. Germline V lookup: CDR1 MNHEY, CDR2 SMNVEV (reference sequence). DNA of the CDR3: TGTGCCAGCAGTAGGGGGTCTAACTATGGCTACACCTTC. Its protein product is CASSRGSNYGYTF.

The chain employs TRBV3-1 (or the pseudogene TRBV3-2) and TRBJ2-5; the match to TRBD1 covers 7 bases. From germline, CDR1 is LGHDT and CDR2 YNNKEL (reference sequence). With 0 bases clipped from V and 0 bases from J, the junction kept 4 bases outside the gene matches. The CDR3 extends over 16 amino acids. CDR3 region: CASSQDGGQDQETQYF. DNA of the CDR3: TGTGCCAGCAGCCAAGACGGAGGACAGGACCAAGAGACCCAGTACTTC.

V usage is TRBV13 and J usage is TRBJ2-3; TRBD2 is a possible D gene (7 bases). The CDR3 loop spans 16 amino acids. V lost 3 bases to trimming and J lost 5 bases, with 18 bases between them. Germline assignment: CDR1 PRHDT and CDR2 FYEKMQ (reference sequence). The CDR3: CASSFLRGLSRDTQYF. Here the CDR3 DNA reads TGTGCCAGCAGCTTCCTGCGGGGGCTCTCGAGAGATACGCAGTATTTT.

The chain has TRBV11-2 and TRBJ2-7; TRBD1 aligns across 7 bases. CDR1 is SGHAT and CDR2 is FQNNGV in the germline V gene. This CDR3 spans 14 amino acids. V trimming: 5 bases; J trimming: 5 bases; junction bases outside the gene matches: 9. CDR3: CASSPLGQNDEQYF. The CDR3 coding sequence is TGTGCCAGCAGCCCGTTGGGACAGAACGACGAGCAGTACTTC.

The chain has TRBV3-1 (or the pseudogene TRBV3-2) and TRBJ2-7; the D gene is possibly TRBD1 (7 bases). The V and J ends lost 4 bases and 5 bases respectively, with 12 bases between them. Germline CDR1 reads LGHDT; CDR2 reads YNNKEL (reference sequence). The CDR3 runs 13 residues. CDR3 loop: CASSPGGGHEQYF. DNA of the CDR3: TGTGCCAGCAGCCCAGGAGGGGGCCACGAGCAGTACTTC.

This rearrangement joins TRBV5-6 to TRBJ1-3, with 7 nucleotides matching TRBD1. Germline V gene sequence: CDR1 SGHDT, CDR2 YYEEEE. This CDR3 has 17 amino acids. After removal of 4 bases from V and 1 base from J, the junction contained 11 bases not matched to a gene. The CDR3, as DNA: TGTGCCAGCAGCCGAGCAAGGACAGGCCTATCTGGAAACACCATATATTTT. Protein: CASSRARTGLSGNTIYF. Full variable domain (rest looked up from reference TRBV5-6 and TRBJ1-3): DAGVTQSPTHLIKTRGQQVTLRCSPKSGHDTVSWYQQALGQGPQFIFQYYEEEERQRGNFPDRFSGHQFPNYSSELNVNALLLGDSALYLCASSRARTGLSGNTIYFGEGSWLTVV.

The chain uses TRBV19 and TRBJ1-1; D perhaps matches TRBD1 (5 bases). CDR3 length equals 15 residues. The V and J ends lost 4 bases and 6 bases respectively, with 18 bases between them. From germline, CDR1 is LNHDA and CDR2 SQIVND (reference sequence). CDR3 residues: CASSKDPQGWPEAFF. CDR3 sequence (DNA): TGTGCCAGTAGTAAAGACCCCCAGGGCTGGCCTGAAGCTTTCTTT.

This chain connects TRBV24-1 to TRBJ2-5; D gene unclear. V lost 1 base, J lost 1 base, and 12 bases lay in between. Germline CDR1 is KGHDR and CDR2 is SFDVKD. The CDR3 extends over 16 amino acids. DNA of the CDR3: TGTGCCACCAGTGATTTTGGCGAAACGGGCCAAGAGACCCAGTACTTC. Encoded protein: CATSDFGETGQETQYF.

CDR3 loop: CASSARLAQDTGELFF. Here the CDR3 DNA reads TGTGCCAGCAGCGCCCGATTAGCGCAGGACACCGGGGAGCTGTTTTTT. V is TRBV9 and J is TRBJ2-2; D perhaps matches TRBD2 (5 bases). Germline V gene data show CDR1 as SGDLS and CDR2 as YYNGEE. The ends were cut back, 3 bases at V and 3 bases at J, with 15 bases in the middle. The CDR3 consists of 16 residues.

The rearrangement uses TRBV7-2 and TRBJ2-7; 10 positions agree with TRBD1. Trimming removed 0 bases from V and 3 bases from J; junction bases left unmatched: 2. This CDR3 comprises 15 residues. Germline CDR1 reads SGHTA; CDR2 reads FQGNSA. The CDR3, as DNA: TGTGCCAGCAGCTTAGCGGGGACAGGGGACTACGAGCAGTACTTC. Its protein product is CASSLAGTGDYEQYF.

This rearrangement joins TRBV7-5 to TRBJ2-1; the DNA was not compared with TRBD1, the D call given in the table. TRBV7-5 is tagged as a pseudogene. This CDR3 is built from 14 residues. CDR3 sequence (DNA): TGTGTCAGAAGTCCCCCAGGCCCGACCAATGAGCAGTTCTTC. Protein product: CVRSPPGPTNEQFF.

The chain uses TRBV5-8 and TRBJ1-5, with TRBD1 as a possible D gene (6 bases). CDR1 and CDR2 (germline): SGHTS, YDEGEE. The CDR3 loop spans 13 amino acids. V was pared by 2 bases and J by 5 bases, with 8 bases between. The CDR3 DNA reads TGTGCCAGCAGCTTAGGGGGGGATCAGCCCCAGCATTTT. It specifies CASSLGGDQPQHF.

This clone was detected only a few times. This rearrangement joins TRBV20-1 to TRBJ2-1; D is possibly TRBD2 (6 bases). Germline CDR1 is DFQATT and CDR2 is SNEGSKA (reference sequence). This CDR3 is 14 amino acids long. V was cut by 3 bases and J by 2 bases, with 11 bases left in between. In DNA, the CDR3 is TGCAGTGCTAGTGGCGGGGCGGCCTACAATGAGCAGTTCTTC. Encoded protein: CSASGGAAYNEQFF.

The J gene is TRBJ1-6, the V gene TRBV10-3; the match to TRBD1 covers 12 bases. Trimming took 4 bases from V and 10 from J; bases not matched to a gene: 11. Looked up from germline, CDR1 is ENHRY and CDR2 is SYGVKD. The CDR3 is made up of 17 amino acids. The DNA of the CDR3 is TGTGCCATCAGTGGGACCACTGGGGACAGGGGGCGATCACCCCTCCACTTT. This codes for CAISGTTGDRGRSPLHF.

This rearrangement joins TRBV19 to TRBJ2-1, with TRBD2 identical over 12 bases. V shed 2 bases, J shed 10 bases, and the junction held 3 bases outside the gene matches. The CDR3 has 14 residues. Germline V gene sequence: CDR1 LNHDA, CDR2 SQIVND (reference sequence). The CDR3 coding sequence is TGTGCCAGTAGTATAACTAGCGGGGGGCGGGAGCAGTTCTTC. Translated: CASSITSGGREQFF.

This chain joins TRBV18 and TRBJ1-4; D remains unclear. The germline V gene has CDR1 KGHSH and CDR2 LQKENI. The CDR3 length is 16 residues. Trimming pared 5 bases from V and 0 bases from J, leaving 13 bases between. Here the CDR3 DNA reads TGTGCCAGCTCAGACACAGCAACAGCAACTAATGAAAAACTGTTTTTT. It translates to CASSDTATATNEKLFF. The full variable domain, rest sourced from reference TRBV18 and TRBJ1-4, is NAGVMQNPRHLVRRRGQEARLRCSPMKGHSHVYWYRQLPEEGLKFMVYLQKENIIDESGMPKERFSAEFPKEGPSILRIQQVVRGDSAAYFCASSDTATATNEKLFFGSGTQLSVL.

The chain uses TRBV19 and TRBJ2-1; 7 bases map to TRBD2. The germline V gene encodes CDR1 LNHDA and CDR2 SQIVND (reference sequence). The CDR3 contains 13 residues. Trimming at V came to 9 bases and at J to 8 bases, leaving 10 bases not matched to a gene. CDR3 in DNA: TGTGCCAGCGGGACTATCGGGCCCGATGAGCAGTTCTTC. Protein product: CASGTIGPDEQFF.